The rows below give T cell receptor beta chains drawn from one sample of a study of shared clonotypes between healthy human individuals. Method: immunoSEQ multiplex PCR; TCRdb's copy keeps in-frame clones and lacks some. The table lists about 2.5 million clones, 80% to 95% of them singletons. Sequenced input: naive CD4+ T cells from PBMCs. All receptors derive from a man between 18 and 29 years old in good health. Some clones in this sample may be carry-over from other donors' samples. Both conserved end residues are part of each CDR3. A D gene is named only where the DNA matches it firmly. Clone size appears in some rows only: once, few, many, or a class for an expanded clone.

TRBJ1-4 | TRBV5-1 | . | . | TGCGCCAGCAGGACAGCAACTAATGAAAAACTGTTTTTT | CASRTATNEKLFF
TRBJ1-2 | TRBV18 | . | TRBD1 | TGTGCCAGCTCACCAGCGGGACAGGCTTACTATGGCTACACCTTC | CASSPAGQAYYGYTF
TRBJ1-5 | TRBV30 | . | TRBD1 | TGTGCCTGGAGTGGAACCGGGACAGGGAGAAGCCAGCCCCAGCATTTT | CAWSGTGTGRSQPQHF
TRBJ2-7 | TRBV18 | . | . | TGTGCCAGCTCACCACCCGGATCCTACGAGCAGTACTTC | CASSPPGSYEQYF
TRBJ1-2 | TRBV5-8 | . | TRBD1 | TGTGCCAGCAGCAGTCCCGGGACAGGGGCCTATGGCTACACCTTC | CASSSPGTGAYGYTF
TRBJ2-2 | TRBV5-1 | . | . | TGCGCCAGCAGCAAATCTCTGGGGGCGAACACCGGGGAGCTGTTTTTT | CASSKSLGANTGELFF
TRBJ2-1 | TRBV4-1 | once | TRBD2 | TGCGCCAGCAGCCCGCACGGACTAGCTGTCGATGAGCAGTTCTTC | CASSPHGLAVDEQFF
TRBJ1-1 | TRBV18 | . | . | TGTGCCAGCTCACCACTAAAACCCGGGACGAACACTGAAGCTTTCTTT | CASSPLKPGTNTEAFF
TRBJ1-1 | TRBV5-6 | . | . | TGTGCCAGCAGCTTGGGCGGCCGAGGTCGGACTGAAGCTTTCTTT | CASSLGGRGRTEAFF
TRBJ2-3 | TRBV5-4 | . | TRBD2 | TGTGCCAGCAGATCGGGGGAGCGCGGGGGGCCCCGCACAGATACGCAGTATTTT | CASRSGERGGPRTDTQYF
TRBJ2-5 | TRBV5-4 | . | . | TGTGCCAGCAGCCTGGGAGCCAGTCAAGAGACCCAGTACTTC | CASSLGASQETQYF
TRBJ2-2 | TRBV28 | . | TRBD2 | TGTGCCAGCAGTTTTCCCCGGGGGGGCGGGGAGCTGTTTTTT | CASSFPRGGGELFF
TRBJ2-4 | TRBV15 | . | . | TGTGCCACCAGCATTGAAAGAAACATTCAGTACTTC | CATSIERNIQYF
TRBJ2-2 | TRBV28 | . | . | TGTGCCAGCAGTTTGGGATCGAGGACCGGGGAGCTGTTTTTT | CASSLGSRTGELFF
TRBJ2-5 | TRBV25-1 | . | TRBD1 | TGTGCCAGCAGGGACAGGCAAGAGACCCAGTACTTC | CASRDRQETQYF